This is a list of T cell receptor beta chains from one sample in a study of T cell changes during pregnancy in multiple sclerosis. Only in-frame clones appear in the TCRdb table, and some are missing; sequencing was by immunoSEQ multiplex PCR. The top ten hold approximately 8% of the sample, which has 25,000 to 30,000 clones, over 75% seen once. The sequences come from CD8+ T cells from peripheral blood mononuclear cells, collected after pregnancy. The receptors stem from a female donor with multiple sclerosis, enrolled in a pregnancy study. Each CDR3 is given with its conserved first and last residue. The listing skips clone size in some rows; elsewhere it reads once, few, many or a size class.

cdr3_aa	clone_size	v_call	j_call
CASSLYGLAGGPWDEQFF	.	TRBV5-8	TRBJ2-1
CASSPQTSGVAYEQYF	.	TRBV5-5	TRBJ2-7
CASRPLGSYTQYF	.	TRBV6-1	TRBJ2-3
CASREQGVGQYF	.	TRBV27	TRBJ2-7
CAISDPTADDSYEQYF	.	TRBV10-3	TRBJ2-7
CASSSTGDSYNEQFF	once	TRBV13	TRBJ2-1
CASSTSGGPNEQFF	.	TRBV9	TRBJ2-1
CASSQGLDTSTDTQYF	.	TRBV4-3	TRBJ2-3
CASSPQDYGYTF	.	TRBV5-4	TRBJ1-2
CASSRTGIMNEQFF	.	TRBV5-6	TRBJ2-1
CASSLVGSELFF	.	TRBV11-2	TRBJ1-4
CASSLGGDRDLTDTQYF	.	TRBV7-9	TRBJ2-3
CSVDRNTEAFF	few	TRBV29-1	TRBJ1-1
CASSEGNEQYF	.	TRBV10-2	TRBJ2-7
CASRGHTQYF	.	TRBV2	TRBJ2-3
CAWSVGVAGGETQYF	.	TRBV30	TRBJ2-5
CASSEGRGAHTDTQYF	.	TRBV6-1	TRBJ2-3
CASSISYYGYTF	.	TRBV19	TRBJ1-2
CASKTGTHTGELFF	.	TRBV19	TRBJ2-2
CASSMGQNQGTQYF	.	TRBV19	TRBJ2-3
CASSTGTSDQETQYF	.	TRBV4-1	TRBJ2-5
CASSLFGQNYEQYF	many	TRBV7-9	TRBJ2-7
CASSQDGQQETQYF	.	TRBV4-3	TRBJ2-5
CASSLRGAGTDTQYF	.	TRBV27	TRBJ2-3
CSAGTGETEAFF	once	TRBV29-1	TRBJ1-1
CASGSLGTSDRETQYF	.	TRBV5-1	TRBJ2-5
CASGPGQLKYF	.	TRBV2	TRBJ2-3
CASPPGLYIYNEQFF	.	TRBV23-1	TRBJ2-1
CASSDGTSGGDTQYF	.	TRBV6-4	TRBJ2-3